This T cell receptor (beta chain) was captured by sequencing in a study of immune cell composition in non-small cell lung cancer. General study findings and limits: Top 10 clone scores and clonality were higher in squamous than adenocarcinoma.

Between the trimmed V and J ends, which lost 6 bases and 5 bases, there was a span of 7 bases. Germline V gene lookup returns CDR1 KGHSH and CDR2 LQKENI. There are 12 residues in the CDR3. Some clones are missing from TCRdb's copy, which holds only in-frame ones; the method was immunoSEQ multiplex PCR. The table records some 15,000 clones, around 85% of them present only once. This clone was seen more than once but under ten times. Its antigen remains unidentified. This clonotype originated in a human donor with non-small cell lung cancer. V usage is TRBV18 and J usage is TRBJ2-2, with D unresolved. Sequencing was done on a sample of lung tumor tissue. CDR3 loop: CASSRETGELFF. Here the CDR3 DNA reads TGTGCCAGCTCCCGCGAAACCGGGGAGCTGTTTTTT. The full variable domain, rest sourced from reference TRBV18 and TRBJ2-2, is NAGVMQNPRHLVRRRGQEARLRCSPMKGHSHVYWYRQLPEEGLKFMVYLQKENIIDESGMPKERFSAEFPKEGPSILRIQQVVRGDSAAYFCASSRETGELFFGEGSRLTVL.